The 25 T cell receptor beta chains below come from one sample, sequenced in a study of cytomegalovirus exposure and HLA in healthy donors. PCR was performed using 60 Vbeta and 13 Jbeta primers. Assay used: immunoSEQ multiplex PCR; TCRdb lists only in-frame clones, some missing. The sample shows some 150,000 clones, 68% of them seen only once. The material sequenced was PBMCs. The receptors come from a man aged 60 to 75 in good health and CMV-seronegative.

This clone was seen a handful of times. This chain connects TRBV5-6 to TRBJ2-7; perhaps TRBD1 as D (5 bases). The germline gives CDR1 SGHDT, CDR2 YYEEEE. Trimming removed 4 bases from V and 5 bases from J, with 13 bases in between. This CDR3 is 13 amino acids long. The CDR3 spells CASSPAGRDEQYF. CDR3 coding DNA: TGTGCCAGCAGCCCCGCCGGCAGGGACGAGCAGTACTTC. The complete variable domain, with remaining parts taken from reference TRBV5-6 and TRBJ2-7, reads DAGVTQSPTHLIKTRGQQVTLRCSPKSGHDTVSWYQQALGQGPQFIFQYYEEEERQRGNFPDRFSGHQFPNYSSELNVNALLLGDSALYLCASSPAGRDEQYFGPGTRLTVT.

J is TRBJ1-1 and V is TRBV5-1; no reliable D call. The germline V gene encodes CDR1 SGHRS and CDR2 YFSETQ. The CDR3 runs to 13 residues. V was shortened by 1 base and J by 4 bases, with 8 bases between the two germline ends. The CDR3 region is CASSLLGGTEAFF. The CDR3 DNA reads as TGCGCCAGCAGCTTGCTAGGAGGCACTGAAGCTTTCTTT.

This sequence joins TRBV19 and TRBJ2-1; TRBD2 agrees at 9 bases. The CDR3 contains 15 residues. With 5 bases clipped from V and 5 bases from J, the junction kept 7 bases outside the gene matches. Germline V lookup: CDR1 LNHDA, CDR2 SQIVND (reference sequence). DNA for the CDR3: TGTGCCAGTAGTGATAGCGGGAGAGACGACAATGAGCAGTTCTTC. Residues: CASSDSGRDDNEQFF.

The chain combines TRBV5-1 with TRBJ2-1; 15 bases align to TRBD2. CDR1 is SGHRS and CDR2 is YFSETQ in the germline V gene. CDR3 length: 19 amino acids. V lost 1 base to trimming and J lost 0 bases; unmatched junction nucleotides: 5. As DNA, the CDR3 is TGCGCCAGCAGCTTGAGGACTAGCGGGAGGGGTAGCTCCTACAATGAGCAGTTCTTC. This encodes CASSLRTSGRGSSYNEQFF.

The rearrangement links TRBV5-4 to TRBJ2-2; the match to TRBD1 covers 9 bases. CDR3 length: 16 residues. The V gene's germline CDR1 is SGHNT and CDR2 YYREEE (reference sequence). Trimming at V came to 4 bases and at J to 6 bases, leaving 10 bases not matched to a gene. The CDR3 coding sequence is TGTGCCAGCAGCGACATGACAGGGGGTCAAGCCGGGGAGCTGTTTTTT. Translation gives CASSDMTGGQAGELFF.

CDR3: CSAAGQGPNQPQHF. The CDR3 coding sequence is TGCAGCGCCGCTGGACAGGGCCCCAATCAGCCCCAGCATTTT. The chain carries TRBV29-1 and TRBJ1-5; 8 bases are a match to TRBD1. The junction had 8 bases not matched to a gene; V was cut back by 7 bases and J by 3 bases. The CDR3 extends over 14 amino acids. The germline CDR1 and CDR2 sequences are SQVTM and ANQGSEA.

This chain joins TRBV4-3 and TRBJ2-3; TRBD2 aligns across 7 bases. V lost 0 bases, J lost 2 bases, and 11 bases stayed unmatched. The CDR3 totals 18 residues. The germline V gene has CDR1 LGHNA and CDR2 YSLEER. CDR3 in amino acids: CASSQDTWGEGYTDTQYF. The DNA of the CDR3 is TGCGCCAGCAGCCAAGATACTTGGGGGGAGGGATACACAGATACGCAGTATTTT.

The gene calls are TRBV19 and TRBJ2-5, with 8 positions matching TRBD2. CDR3 length: 15 residues. The germline CDR1 and CDR2 sequences are LNHDA and SQIVND (reference sequence). The V and J ends lost 6 bases and 0 bases, in that order; junction bases with no gene match: 6. This CDR3 is CASSFGRGYQETQYF. The DNA for the CDR3 is TGTGCCAGTAGCTTCGGGAGGGGTTACCAAGAGACCCAGTACTTC.

The chain employs TRBV27 and TRBJ2-3; no reliable D call. The ends were cut back, 10 bases at V and 1 base at J, with 21 bases in the middle. CDR3 length: 16 amino acids. Germline lookup yields CDR1 MNHEY and CDR2 SMNVEV (reference sequence). CDR3 loop: CATSDYSKIGTDTQYF. For the CDR3, the DNA is TGTGCCACTTCGGATTATAGCAAGATAGGCACAGATACGCAGTATTTT.

This clone appeared once. This sequence joins TRBV19 and TRBJ1-5, with 10 bases matching TRBD1. The CDR3 contains 18 residues. Losses at the gene ends were 7 bases for V and 0 bases for J; bases not matched to a gene: 12. CDR1 is LNHDA and CDR2 is SQIVND in the germline V gene (reference sequence). The CDR3 spells CASTDRGPKVHSNQPQHF. For the CDR3, the DNA is TGTGCCAGTACAGACAGGGGGCCCAAAGTTCATAGCAATCAGCCCCAGCATTTT.

This chain links TRBV27 with TRBJ1-5; 10 bases fit TRBD1. The CDR3 runs 15 residues. Germline V gives CDR1 MNHEY, CDR2 SMNVEV (reference sequence). After removal of 6 bases from V and 6 bases from J, the junction contained 8 bases not matched to a gene. CDR3 loop: CASSLDRGRRQPQHF. The DNA of the CDR3 is TGTGCCAGCAGCCTCGACAGGGGGCGGCGTCAGCCCCAGCATTTT.

The table lists this clone with a few counts. The chain joins TRBV7-8 to TRBJ2-2; the D gene is possibly TRBD1 (6 bases). The length of the CDR3 is 16 residues. Looked up from germline, CDR1 is SGHVS and CDR2 is FQNEAQ. The V and J ends lost 2 bases and 4 bases respectively, with 14 bases between them. CDR3 loop: CASSLWTAQGTGELFF. CDR3 nucleotide sequence: TGTGCCAGCAGCTTATGGACAGCACAGGGCACCGGGGAGCTGTTTTTT.

CDR3 loop: CASSETEIYGYTF. DNA for the CDR3: TGTGCCAGCAGTGAGACGGAGATCTATGGCTACACCTTC. The V and J genes are TRBV2 and TRBJ1-2; D ambiguous. Looked up from germline, CDR1 is SNHLY and CDR2 is FYNNEI. This CDR3 spans 13 amino acids. Deletions cut 3 bases from V and 4 bases from J, with 9 bases between.

The chain couples TRBV2 to TRBJ2-4; D remains unclear. CDR3 length: 11 residues. V lost 6 bases to trimming and J lost 3 bases, with 3 bases between them. The germline gives CDR1 SNHLY, CDR2 FYNNEI. The CDR3 loop reads CASSNKNIQYF. The CDR3 DNA sequence: TGTGCCAGCAGCAACAAAAACATTCAGTACTTC.

V and J are TRBV29-1 and TRBJ2-3, with no clear D. The ends were cut back, 0 bases at V and 12 bases at J, with 16 bases in the middle. CDR1 is SQVTM, CDR2 ANQGSEA, per germline. The CDR3 is 13 residues long. This chain's CDR3 is CSVEEVAALIQYF. The CDR3 DNA reads as TGCAGCGTTGAAGAAGTGGCGGCCCTCATCCAGTATTTT.

The genes are TRBV2 and TRBJ2-7; D unclear. Trimming shortened V by 3 bases and J by 0 bases, and 18 bases separated the two germline ends. There are 17 residues in the CDR3. The germline gives CDR1 SNHLY, CDR2 FYNNEI. The CDR3 DNA is TGTGCCAGCAGTGACATTTCCCCCAGCGAGTACTCCTACGAGCAGTACTTC. Amino acids: CASSDISPSEYSYEQYF.

The chain combines TRBV30 with TRBJ1-1; D uncertain. CDR3 length: 11 amino acids. The V gene lost 1 base and the J gene lost 11 bases, with 11 bases spanning the gap. In germline, CDR1 is GTSNPN, CDR2 SVGIG (reference sequence). This CDR3 is CAWSGERGAFF. CDR3 nucleotide sequence: TGTGCCTGGAGTGGGGAGAGAGGGGCTTTCTTT.

In the case of this clone: One junction end does not reproduce the germline sequence, and a read error may be involved. Different DNA sequences within this sample yield the same CDR3. The V and J genes are TRBV29-1 and TRBJ1-1; perhaps TRBD1 as D (5 bases). CDR3 size: 12 residues. Germline V lookup: CDR1 SQVTM, CDR2 ANQGSEA. CDR3 region: CSVLRQGTEAFF. The CDR3 DNA sequence: TGCAGCGTATTGCGGCAGGGCACTGAAGCCTTCTTT.

The chain has TRBV7-9 and TRBJ1-3; TRBD1 agrees at 8 bases. J was trimmed by 2 bases and V by 5 bases; bases with no gene match: 2. This CDR3 spans 14 amino acids. Germline CDR1 is SEHNR and CDR2 is FQNEAQ (reference sequence). The chain's CDR3 is CASSRGQAGNTIYF. The CDR3 DNA follows: TGTGCCAGCAGCCGGGGACAGGCTGGAAACACCATATATTTT.

The rearrangement links TRBV12-5 to TRBJ1-5, with D perhaps TRBD1 (5 bases). The CDR3 totals 16 residues. CDR1 and CDR2 from the germline V gene are LGHNT and FRNRAP. The V gene lost 1 base and the J gene lost 5 bases, with 15 bases spanning the gap. CDR3 sequence (DNA): TGTGCTAGTGGTTTGGGAGGATGGGGGGACGATCAGCCCCAGCATTTT. Amino acid sequence: CASGLGGWGDDQPQHF.

J is TRBJ1-1 and V is TRBV5-1, with D perhaps TRBD1 (6 bases). Deletions cut 3 bases from V and 3 bases from J, with 15 bases between. This CDR3 is built from 15 residues. Germline V gives CDR1 SGHRS, CDR2 YFSETQ. CDR3 coding DNA: TGCGCCAGCAGCTGGGACACCTCGTCTGACACTGAAGCTTTCTTT. It codes for CASSWDTSSDTEAFF. The full variable domain, in which reference TRBV5-1 and TRBJ1-1 provide the parts outside the CDR3, is KAGVTQTPRYLIKTRGQQVTLSCSPISGHRSVSWYQQTPGQGLQFLFEYFSETQRNKGNFPGRFSGRQFSNSRSEMNVSTLELGDSALYLCASSWDTSSDTEAFFGQGTRLTVV.

V and J are TRBV7-2 and TRBJ2-1; TRBD1 is a possible D gene (6 bases). CDR1 is SGHTA and CDR2 is FQGNSA in the germline V gene. The V gene lost 1 base and the J gene lost 7 bases, with 11 bases spanning the gap. This CDR3 contains 14 residues. CDR3 protein: CASSLGLGANEQFF. The DNA for the CDR3 is TGTGCCAGCAGCTTAGGTCTGGGGGCGAATGAGCAGTTCTTC.

This clone showed up just once. The chain couples TRBV2 to TRBJ1-5, with D unresolved. Trimming took 3 bases from V and 7 from J, leaving 13 bases between them. The germline V gene has CDR1 SNHLY and CDR2 FYNNEI. The CDR3 is 14 amino acids. For the CDR3, the DNA is TGTGCCAGCAGTGACCGGGAAGAAAGACAGCCCCAGCATTTT. Amino acid sequence: CASSDREERQPQHF.

The rearrangement links TRBV7-9 to TRBJ1-1, with 7 bases that match TRBD1. CDR3 size: 14 residues. J gave up 3 bases and V 5 bases, and 6 bases lay outside the gene matches. Germline loops: CDR1 SEHNR, CDR2 FQNEAQ (reference sequence). The CDR3 sequence is CASSPDRSYTEAFF. The DNA of the CDR3 is TGTGCCAGCAGCCCGGACAGGTCCTACACTGAAGCTTTCTTT.

The V and J genes are TRBV6-5 and TRBJ2-2, with D tentatively TRBD2 (6 bases). The ends were cut back, 6 bases at V and 3 bases at J, with 11 bases in the middle. CDR1 and CDR2 (germline): MNHEY, SVGAGI. The length of the CDR3 is 14 residues. This CDR3 reads CASRGGADTGELFF. The CDR3, as DNA: TGTGCCAGCAGGGGCGGGGCGGACACCGGGGAGCTGTTTTTT.